The clone carrying this T cell receptor beta chain came up many times. The data derive from a study of cytotoxic CD8 clonotypes in ibrutinib-treated CLL. This CDR3 region has 13 residues. Germline V CDR1 and CDR2: SGDLS, YYNGEE. The V gene lost 4 bases and the J gene lost 2 bases, with 9 bases spanning the gap. TCRdb keeps only in-frame clones here, not all; method: immunoSEQ multiplex PCR. Of some 47,000 clones in the sample, about three fifths were seen once. This TCR derives from a human donor with chronic lymphocytic leukemia. The sequences come from PBMCs, collected after 24 months of ibrutinib treatment. The V call is TRBV9, the J call TRBJ1-1; no reliable D call. CDR3 sequence reads: CASSTAGNTEAFF. The CDR3 region has the DNA TGTGCCAGCAGCACGGCGGGTAACACTGAAGCTTTCTTT.